The clone carrying this TCR beta chain was detected a few times. CDR3-region Arm-PCR and iRepertoire HTBI primers produced the TCR beta libraries. TCRdb reprocessed the multiplex PCR reads via MiXCR and lists one record per CDR3 protein. The profile shows approximately 470,000 distinct CDR3 sequences, under 25% of them singletons. The sample is drawn from a study of regulatory T cells in long-lasting Graves disease. Time point specified: persistent/refractory GD, antithyroid drugs over 5 years with positive TRAb. With RNA extracted from PBMCs as input, the TCR library was made. Losses at the gene ends were 4 bases for V and 3 bases for J; bases not matched to a gene: 8. In germline, CDR1 is ENHRY, CDR2 SYGVKD. CDR3 size: 15 residues.

The sample in question was peripheral blood mononuclear cells (PBMCs), obtained when the disease was refractory, from a patient treated with antithyroid drugs. The clonotype comes from a female donor with Graves disease. The rearrangement uses TRBV10-3 and TRBJ1-1; 7 bases are a match to TRBD1. The CDR3 reads CAISVDGGGYTEAFF. The CDR3 DNA reads TGTGCCATCAGTGTTGATGGAGGGGGCTACACTGAAGCTTTCTTT.